These 5 T cell receptor beta chains share one sample of origin, sequenced in a study of beta chain features in type 1 diabetes. Expressed TCRB transcripts were sequenced after all isolated RNA was converted to cDNA. Measured with immunoSEQ multiplex PCR; TCRdb has only the in-frame clones, and not every one. Among around 140,000 clones listed, about 9.4% were seen once. The material sequenced was naive CD4+ T cells from blood. These TCRs come from a man aged 18 to 29 in good health.

CDR3 loop: CAWGASGNTIYF. The CDR3 nucleotides are TGTGCCTGGGGGGCTTCTGGAAACACCATATATTTT. The chain combines TRBV30 with TRBJ1-3, with D possibly TRBD1 on 5 matching bases. Per the germline V gene, CDR1 is GTSNPN and CDR2 is SVGIG (reference sequence). V was trimmed by 5 bases and J by 1 base, leaving 6 bases between them. CDR3 length equals 12 residues.

This sequence joins TRBV5-1 and TRBJ1-1; D remains unclear. Germline CDR1 is SGHRS and CDR2 is YFSETQ. This CDR3 is 14 amino acids long. V was pared by 0 bases and J by 0 bases, with 6 bases between. The CDR3 is CASSLGHLNTEAFF. The CDR3 nucleotides read TGCGCCAGCAGCTTGGGACATCTGAACACTGAAGCTTTCTTT.

This chain connects TRBV4-2 to TRBJ1-1, with TRBD1 matching over 7 bases. Trimming took 1 base from V and 6 from J; bases not matched to a gene: 8. The germline V gene has CDR1 LGHNA and CDR2 YNFKEQ. The CDR3 has 15 residues. In DNA form, the CDR3 reads TGTGCCAGCAGCCAAGGGCTCGGGACAGTCTCTGAAGCTTTCTTT. This gives the protein CASSQGLGTVSEAFF.

This clone was observed at least ten times. The chain is built from TRBV9 and TRBJ1-2; D call uncertain. The CDR3 contains 13 residues. From germline, CDR1 is SGDLS and CDR2 YYNGEE. Trimming removed 0 bases from V and 4 bases from J, with 7 bases in between. The CDR3 DNA sequence: TGTGCCAGCAGCGTAGTGCGTGGCTATGGCTACACCTTC. It is translated as CASSVVRGYGYTF.

This clone was picked up a small number of times. The CDR3 reads CASSSNQVSAQHF. DNA for the CDR3: TGTGCCAGCAGCTCTAACCAGGTTTCGGCCCAGCATTTT. This chain links TRBV7-9 with TRBJ1-5; no clear D gene. The CDR3 length is 13 residues. Germline lookup yields CDR1 SEHNR and CDR2 FQNEAQ (reference sequence). The V gene lost 4 bases and the J gene lost 11 bases, with 15 bases spanning the gap. The entire variable domain, with the rest obtained from reference TRBV7-9 and TRBJ1-5, is as follows: DTGVSQNPRHKITKRGQNVTFRCDPISEHNRLYWYRQTLGQGPEFLTYFQNEAQLEKSRLLSDRFSAERPKGSFSTLEIQRTEQGDSAMYLCASSSNQVSAQHFGDGTRLSIL.